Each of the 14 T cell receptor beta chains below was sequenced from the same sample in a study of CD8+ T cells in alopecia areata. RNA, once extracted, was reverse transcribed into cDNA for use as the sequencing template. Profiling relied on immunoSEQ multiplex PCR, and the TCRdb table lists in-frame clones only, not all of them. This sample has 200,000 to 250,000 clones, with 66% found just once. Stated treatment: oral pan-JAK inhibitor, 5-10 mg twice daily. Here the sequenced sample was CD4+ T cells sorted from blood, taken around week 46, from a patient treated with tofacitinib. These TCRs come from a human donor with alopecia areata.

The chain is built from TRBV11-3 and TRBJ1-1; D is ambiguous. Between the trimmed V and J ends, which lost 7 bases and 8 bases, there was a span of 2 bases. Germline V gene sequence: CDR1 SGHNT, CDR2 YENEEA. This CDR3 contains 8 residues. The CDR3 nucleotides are TGTGCCAGCACCGAAGCTTTCTTT. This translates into CASTEAFF.

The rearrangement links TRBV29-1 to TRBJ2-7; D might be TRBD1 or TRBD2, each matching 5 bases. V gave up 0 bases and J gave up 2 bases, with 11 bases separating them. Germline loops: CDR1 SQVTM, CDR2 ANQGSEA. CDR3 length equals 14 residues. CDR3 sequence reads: CSVEEGRDPYEQYF. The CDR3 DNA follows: TGCAGCGTTGAAGAGGGCAGGGACCCCTACGAGCAGTACTTC.

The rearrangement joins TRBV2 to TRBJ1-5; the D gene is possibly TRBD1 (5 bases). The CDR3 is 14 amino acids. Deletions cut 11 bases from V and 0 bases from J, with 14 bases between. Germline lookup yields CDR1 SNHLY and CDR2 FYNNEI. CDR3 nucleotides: TGTGCCTCCACCTTGGGGGGTAGCAATCAGCCCCAGCATTTT. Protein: CASTLGGSNQPQHF.

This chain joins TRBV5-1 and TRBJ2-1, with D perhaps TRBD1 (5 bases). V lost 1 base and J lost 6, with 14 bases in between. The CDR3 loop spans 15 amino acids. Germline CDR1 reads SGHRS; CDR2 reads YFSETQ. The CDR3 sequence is CASSLSQGSGNEQFF. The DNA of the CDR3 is TGCGCCAGCAGCTTGAGCCAGGGTTCCGGCAATGAGCAGTTCTTC. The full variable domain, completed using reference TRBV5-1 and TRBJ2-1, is KAGVTQTPRYLIKTRGQQVTLSCSPISGHRSVSWYQQTPGQGLQFLFEYFSETQRNKGNFPGRFSGRQFSNSRSEMNVSTLELGDSALYLCASSLSQGSGNEQFFGPGTRLTVL.

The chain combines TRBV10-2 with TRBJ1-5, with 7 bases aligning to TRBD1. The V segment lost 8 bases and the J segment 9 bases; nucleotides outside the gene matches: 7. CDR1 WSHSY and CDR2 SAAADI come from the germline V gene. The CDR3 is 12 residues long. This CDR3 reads CASGGQGVPQHF. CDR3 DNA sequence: TGCGCCAGCGGGGGCCAGGGGGTGCCCCAGCATTTT.

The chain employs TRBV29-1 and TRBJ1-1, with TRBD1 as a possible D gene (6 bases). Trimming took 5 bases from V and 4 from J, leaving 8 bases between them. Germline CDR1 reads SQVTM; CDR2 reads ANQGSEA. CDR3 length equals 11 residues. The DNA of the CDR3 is TGCAGCGTTCAGGGGCTCACTGAAGCTTTCTTT. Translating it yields CSVQGLTEAFF.

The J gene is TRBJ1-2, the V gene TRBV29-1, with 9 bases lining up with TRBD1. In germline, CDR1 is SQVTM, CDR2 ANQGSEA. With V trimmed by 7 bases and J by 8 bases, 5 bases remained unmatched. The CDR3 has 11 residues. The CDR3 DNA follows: TGCAGCGGGCGGACAGGGGAAGGCTACACCTTC. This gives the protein CSGRTGEGYTF. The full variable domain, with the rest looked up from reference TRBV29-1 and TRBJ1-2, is SAVISQKPSRDICQRGTSLTIQCQVDSQVTMMFWYRQQPGQSLTLIATANQGSEATYESGFVIDKFPISRPNLTFSTLTVSNMSPEDSSIYLCSGRTGEGYTFGSGTRLTVV.

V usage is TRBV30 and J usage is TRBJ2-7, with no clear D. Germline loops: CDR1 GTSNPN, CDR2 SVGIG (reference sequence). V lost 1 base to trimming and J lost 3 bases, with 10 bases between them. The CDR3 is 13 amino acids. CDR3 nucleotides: TGTGCCTGGAGTGGTGGTATCCTCTACGAGCAGTACTTC. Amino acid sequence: CAWSGGILYEQYF.

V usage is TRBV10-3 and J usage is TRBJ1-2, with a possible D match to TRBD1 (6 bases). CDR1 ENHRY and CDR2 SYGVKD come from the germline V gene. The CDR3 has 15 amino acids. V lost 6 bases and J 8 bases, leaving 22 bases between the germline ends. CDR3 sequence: CAIRGTTGGPWGYTF. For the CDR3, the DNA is TGTGCCATCAGGGGGACGACAGGAGGACCGTGGGGCTACACCTTC.

This CDR3 is CASSYSGGNNQPQHF. In DNA, the CDR3 is TGTGCCAGCAGTTACTCGGGGGGGAACAATCAGCCCCAGCATTTT. The chain recombines TRBV6-6 with TRBJ1-5; D possibly corresponds to TRBD1 (5 bases). The CDR3 spans 15 residues. Trimming removed 0 bases from V and 3 bases from J, with 9 bases in between. Germline CDR1 and CDR2: MNHNY and SVGAGI (reference sequence).

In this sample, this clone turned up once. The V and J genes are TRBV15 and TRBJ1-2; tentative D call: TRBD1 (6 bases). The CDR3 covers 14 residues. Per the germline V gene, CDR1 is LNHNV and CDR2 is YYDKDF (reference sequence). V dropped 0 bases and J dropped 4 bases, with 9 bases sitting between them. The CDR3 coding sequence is TGTGCCACCAGCAGAGATCGGGGGGCCTATGGCTACACCTTC. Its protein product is CATSRDRGAYGYTF.

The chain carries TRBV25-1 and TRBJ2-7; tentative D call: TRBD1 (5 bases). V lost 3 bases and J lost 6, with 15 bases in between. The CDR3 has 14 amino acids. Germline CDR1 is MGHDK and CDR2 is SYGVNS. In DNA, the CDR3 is TGTGCCAGCAGTGATCAGGGAAATTGGGCCGAGCAGTACTTC. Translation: CASSDQGNWAEQYF.

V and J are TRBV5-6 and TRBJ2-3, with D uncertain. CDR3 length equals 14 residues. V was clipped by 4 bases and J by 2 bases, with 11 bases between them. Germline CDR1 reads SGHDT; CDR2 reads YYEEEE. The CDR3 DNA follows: TGTGCCAGCAGCCGCCGGGCTGTCACAGATACGCAGTATTTT. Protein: CASSRRAVTDTQYF.

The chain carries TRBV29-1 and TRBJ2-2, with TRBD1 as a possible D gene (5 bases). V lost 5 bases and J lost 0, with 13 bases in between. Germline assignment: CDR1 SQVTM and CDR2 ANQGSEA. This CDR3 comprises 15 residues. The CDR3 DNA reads TGCAGCGTTTTACCCGACAGAGCGAACACCGGGGAGCTGTTTTTT. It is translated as CSVLPDRANTGELFF.